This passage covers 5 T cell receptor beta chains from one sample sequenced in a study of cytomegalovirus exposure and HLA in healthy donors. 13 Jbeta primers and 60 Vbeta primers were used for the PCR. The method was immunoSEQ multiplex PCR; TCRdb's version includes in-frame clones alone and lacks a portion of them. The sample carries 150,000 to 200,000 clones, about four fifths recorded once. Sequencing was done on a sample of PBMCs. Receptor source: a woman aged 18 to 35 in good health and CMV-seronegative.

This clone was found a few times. The CDR3 bases are TGTGCCAGCAGTTACTCCAGGCCTGGGGCCAACGTCCTGACTTTC. Its protein product is CASSYSRPGANVLTF. The rearrangement links TRBV6-5 to TRBJ2-6; D call uncertain. Germline lookup yields CDR1 MNHEY and CDR2 SVGAGI. The germline V and J ends were trimmed by 0 bases and 2 bases, with 5 bases remaining between them. The CDR3 is 15 amino acids.

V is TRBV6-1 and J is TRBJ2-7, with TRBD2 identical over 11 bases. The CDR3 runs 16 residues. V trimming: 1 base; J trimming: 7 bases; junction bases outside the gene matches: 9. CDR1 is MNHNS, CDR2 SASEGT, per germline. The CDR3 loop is CASSEVLRLAGGEQYF. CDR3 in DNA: TGTGCCAGCAGTGAAGTTTTAAGGCTAGCGGGAGGAGAGCAGTACTTC.

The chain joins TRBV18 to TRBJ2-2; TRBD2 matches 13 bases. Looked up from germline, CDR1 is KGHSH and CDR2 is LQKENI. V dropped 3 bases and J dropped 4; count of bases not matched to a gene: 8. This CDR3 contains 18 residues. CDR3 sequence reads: CASSPPGLAGAGTGELFF. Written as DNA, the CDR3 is TGTGCCAGCTCACCTCCAGGACTAGCGGGAGCCGGCACCGGGGAGCTGTTTTTT. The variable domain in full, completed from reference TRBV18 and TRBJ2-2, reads NAGVMQNPRHLVRRRGQEARLRCSPMKGHSHVYWYRQLPEEGLKFMVYLQKENIIDESGMPKERFSAEFPKEGPSILRIQQVVRGDSAAYFCASSPPGLAGAGTGELFFGEGSRLTVL.

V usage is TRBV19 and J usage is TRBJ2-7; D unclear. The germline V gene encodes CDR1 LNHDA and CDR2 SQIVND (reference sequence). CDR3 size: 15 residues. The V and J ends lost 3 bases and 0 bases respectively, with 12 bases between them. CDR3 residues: CASSMGSWSSYEQYF. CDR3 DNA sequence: TGTGCCAGTAGTATGGGTTCCTGGAGCTCCTACGAGCAGTACTTC.

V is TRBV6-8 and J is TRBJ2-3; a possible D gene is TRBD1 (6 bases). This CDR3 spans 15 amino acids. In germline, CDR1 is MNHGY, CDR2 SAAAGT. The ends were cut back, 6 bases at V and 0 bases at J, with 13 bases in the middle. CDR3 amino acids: CASSLRTESTDTQYF. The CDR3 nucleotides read TGTGCCAGCAGCCTCAGGACAGAAAGCACAGATACGCAGTATTTT.